One and the same sample provided the 6 T cell receptor beta chains below, sequenced in a study of blood T cell repertoires in COVID-19. The repertoire was sequenced with immunoSEQ multiplex PCR; TCRdb's copy has only in-frame clones and lacks some. The sample has fewer than 300,000 clones; approximately 89% are singletons. The specimen sequenced was peripheral blood. These receptors were collected from a woman under 40 with COVID-19, enrolled during active disease.

The chain links TRBV5-4 to TRBJ2-7; TRBD2 matches 7 bases. Per the germline V gene, CDR1 is SGHNT and CDR2 is YYREEE (reference sequence). V shed 4 bases and J 0 bases; nucleotides not matched to a gene: 7. The CDR3 is made up of 15 amino acids. The CDR3 coding sequence is TGTGCCAGCAGCCTTCCGGGACTACCCTCCTACGAGCAGTACTTC. Residues: CASSLPGLPSYEQYF.

The V and J genes are TRBV2 and TRBJ2-3; the match to TRBD2 covers 9 bases. This CDR3 is built from 16 residues. Losses at the gene ends were 6 bases for V and 3 bases for J; bases not matched to a gene: 10. The V gene's germline CDR1 is SNHLY and CDR2 FYNNEI. The CDR3, as DNA: TGTGCCAGCAGACTGGAGCGGGGGGATGGAACAGATACGCAGTATTTT. As protein: CASRLERGDGTDTQYF.

The chain joins TRBV19 to TRBJ1-1, with 7 positions matching TRBD1. This CDR3 spans 14 amino acids. Trimming removed 7 bases from V and 5 bases from J; junction bases left unmatched: 10. CDR1 and CDR2 (germline): LNHDA, SQIVND (reference sequence). CDR3 residues: CASTPDRVGTEAFF. CDR3 DNA: TGTGCCAGTACTCCCGACAGGGTAGGAACTGAAGCTTTCTTT.

The chain links TRBV2 to TRBJ2-3, with D maybe TRBD1 (6 bases). The V end was cut by 3 bases, the J end by 0 bases, with 10 bases between. The CDR3 has 15 amino acids. Per the germline V gene, CDR1 is SNHLY and CDR2 is FYNNEI. CDR3 in amino acids: CASSEGQGSTDTQYF. In DNA, the CDR3 is TGTGCCAGCAGTGAGGGGCAGGGGAGCACAGATACGCAGTATTTT.

This clone was detected only once. The V call is TRBV19, the J call TRBJ1-5; 7 bases align to TRBD1. The germline V gene has CDR1 LNHDA and CDR2 SQIVND (reference sequence). Unmatched junction bases numbered 9, after V lost 7 bases and J lost 0 bases. The CDR3 covers 16 residues. CDR3: CASKMEGALSNQPQHF. In DNA form, the CDR3 reads TGTGCCAGTAAAATGGAGGGGGCGCTTAGCAATCAGCCCCAGCATTTT.

The gene calls are TRBV28 and TRBJ1-2; 7 bases fit TRBD1. This CDR3 comprises 17 residues. The V and J ends lost 5 bases and 0 bases, in that order; junction bases with no gene match: 12. In germline, CDR1 is MDHEN, CDR2 SYDVKM. The chain's CDR3 is CASSQSIGTVSNYGYTF. CDR3 coding DNA: TGTGCCAGCAGTCAAAGCATCGGGACAGTCTCTAACTATGGCTACACCTTC.